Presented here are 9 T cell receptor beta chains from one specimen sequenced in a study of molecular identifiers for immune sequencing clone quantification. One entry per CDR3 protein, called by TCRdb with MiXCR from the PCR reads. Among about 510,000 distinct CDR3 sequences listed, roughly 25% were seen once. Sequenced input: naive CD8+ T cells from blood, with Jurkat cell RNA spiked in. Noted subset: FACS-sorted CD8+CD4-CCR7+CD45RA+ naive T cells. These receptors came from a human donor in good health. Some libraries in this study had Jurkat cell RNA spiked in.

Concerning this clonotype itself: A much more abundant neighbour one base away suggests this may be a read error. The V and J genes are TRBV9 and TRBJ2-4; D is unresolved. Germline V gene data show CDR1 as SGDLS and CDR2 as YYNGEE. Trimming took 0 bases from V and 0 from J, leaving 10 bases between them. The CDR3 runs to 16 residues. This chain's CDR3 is CASSVGSKLAKNIQYF. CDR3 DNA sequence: TGTGCCAGCAGCGTAGGGTCTAAACTAGCCAAAAACATTCAGTACTTC.

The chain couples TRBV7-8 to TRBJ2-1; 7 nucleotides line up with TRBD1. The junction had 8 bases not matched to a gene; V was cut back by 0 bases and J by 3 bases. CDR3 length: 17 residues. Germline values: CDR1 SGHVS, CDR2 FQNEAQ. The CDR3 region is CASSLATGDRDYNEQFF. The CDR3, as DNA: TGTGCCAGCAGCTTAGCGACCGGTGACAGGGACTACAATGAGCAGTTCTTC.

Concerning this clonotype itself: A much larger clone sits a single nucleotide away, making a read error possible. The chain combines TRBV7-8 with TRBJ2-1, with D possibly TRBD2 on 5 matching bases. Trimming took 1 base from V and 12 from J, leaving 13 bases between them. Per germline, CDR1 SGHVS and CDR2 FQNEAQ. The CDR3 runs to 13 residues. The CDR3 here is CASSLDAFEGQFF. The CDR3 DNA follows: TGTGCCAGCAGCTTAGACGCCTTCGAGGGGCAGTTCTTC.

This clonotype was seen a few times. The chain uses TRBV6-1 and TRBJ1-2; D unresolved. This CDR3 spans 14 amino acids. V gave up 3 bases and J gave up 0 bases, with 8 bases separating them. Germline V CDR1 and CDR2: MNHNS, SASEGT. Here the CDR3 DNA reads TGTGCCAGCAGTGAGGTCGTTGCTAACTATGGCTACACCTTC. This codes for CASSEVVANYGYTF.

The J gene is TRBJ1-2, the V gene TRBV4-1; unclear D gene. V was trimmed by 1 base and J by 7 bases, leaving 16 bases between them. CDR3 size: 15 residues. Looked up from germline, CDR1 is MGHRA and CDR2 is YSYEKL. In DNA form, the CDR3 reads TGCGCCAGCAGCCAAGGGAGAGGAATGGACTTTGGCTACACCTTC. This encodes CASSQGRGMDFGYTF.

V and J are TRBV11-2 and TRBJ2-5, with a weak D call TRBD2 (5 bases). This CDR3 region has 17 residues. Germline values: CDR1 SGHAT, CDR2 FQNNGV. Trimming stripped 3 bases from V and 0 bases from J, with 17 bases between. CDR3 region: CASSLVVWGAYQETQYF. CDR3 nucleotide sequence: TGTGCCAGCAGCTTGGTCGTGTGGGGAGCCTACCAAGAGACCCAGTACTTC.

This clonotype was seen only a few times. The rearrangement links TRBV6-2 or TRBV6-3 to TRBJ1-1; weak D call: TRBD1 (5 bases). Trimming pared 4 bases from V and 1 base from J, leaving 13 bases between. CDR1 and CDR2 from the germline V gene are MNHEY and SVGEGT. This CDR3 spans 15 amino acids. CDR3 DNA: TGTGCCAGCAGTTCCTTCTCGGGACCGAACACTGAAGCTTTCTTT. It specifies CASSSFSGPNTEAFF.

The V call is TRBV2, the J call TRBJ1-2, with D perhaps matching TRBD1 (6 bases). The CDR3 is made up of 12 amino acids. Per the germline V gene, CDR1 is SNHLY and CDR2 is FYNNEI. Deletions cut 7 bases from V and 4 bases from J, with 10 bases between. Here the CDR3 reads CASNTGIYGYTF. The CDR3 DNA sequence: TGTGCCAGCAATACAGGGATCTATGGCTACACCTTC.

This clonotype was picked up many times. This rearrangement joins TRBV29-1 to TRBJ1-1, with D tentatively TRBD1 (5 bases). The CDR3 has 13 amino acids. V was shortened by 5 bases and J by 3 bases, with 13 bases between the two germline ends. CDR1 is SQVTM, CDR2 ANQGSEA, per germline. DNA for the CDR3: TGCAGCGTTCGAGAGGGGACCTACACTGAAGCTTTCTTT. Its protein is CSVREGTYTEAFF.